A single sample gave rise to the 14 T cell receptor beta chains below, sequenced in a study of graft-versus-host responses after intestinal transplantation. Measured with immunoSEQ multiplex PCR; TCRdb has only the in-frame clones, and not every one. The sample has about 11,000 clones; less than 80% are singletons. To release intraepithelial and lamina propria lymphocytes, the graft tissue was processed. Here the sequenced sample was ileum tissue, taken 23 days after intestinal transplant. These receptors originate from a human patient who received an intestinal transplant, so some T cells may come from the graft donor.

This clone was picked up a small number of times. The rearrangement joins TRBV2 to TRBJ1-4; possible D gene TRBD1, 6 bases. Germline assignment: CDR1 SNHLY and CDR2 FYNNEI. The V end was cut by 3 bases, the J end by 6 bases, with 11 bases between. The CDR3 totals 14 residues. CDR3 DNA sequence: TGTGCCAGCAGTGATTCGAACAGGGATGAAAAACTGTTTTTT. Its translation is CASSDSNRDEKLFF.

The gene calls are TRBV7-8 and TRBJ2-5; weak D call: TRBD2 (5 bases). The CDR3 covers 16 residues. With 5 bases removed from V and 1 base from J, the gap between germline ends came to 17 bases. Germline V lookup: CDR1 SGHVS, CDR2 FQNEAQ. The CDR3 region is CASSPGPGSFQETQYF. The DNA for the CDR3 is TGTGCCAGCAGCCCTGGGCCGGGATCATTCCAAGAGACCCAGTACTTC.

The chain joins TRBV1 to TRBJ2-7; the tabulated D call, TRBD2, remains unverified against the DNA. TRBV1 is described as a pseudogene. This CDR3 is built from 16 residues. CDR3 residues: CTSSQEDYGLPDEQYF. In DNA form, the CDR3 reads TGCACCAGCAGCCAAGAAGACTACGGACTACCGGACGAGCAGTACTTC.

The J gene is TRBJ2-1, the V gene TRBV2; 11 nucleotides agree with TRBD2. Looked up from germline, CDR1 is SNHLY and CDR2 is FYNNEI. The length of the CDR3 is 15 residues. After removal of 4 bases from V and 5 bases from J, the junction contained 4 bases not matched to a gene. This CDR3 reads CASSGLAGGHNEQFF. For the CDR3, the DNA is TGTGCCAGCAGTGGTCTAGCGGGAGGCCACAATGAGCAGTTCTTC.

The CDR3 sequence is CASGTGQRRGPQHF. In DNA, the CDR3 is TGTGCCAGCGGGACGGGGCAGAGACGAGGGCCCCAGCATTTT. The rearrangement joins TRBV27 to TRBJ1-5; possibly TRBD1 for D (5 bases). The V gene lost 8 bases and the J gene lost 9 bases, with 20 bases spanning the gap. CDR1 and CDR2 from the germline V gene are MNHEY and SMNVEV (reference sequence). This CDR3 has 14 amino acids.

The chain joins TRBV5-6 to TRBJ2-7, with 10 positions matching TRBD2. CDR1 SGHDT and CDR2 YYEEEE come from the germline V gene. The CDR3 has 16 residues. The V gene end was trimmed by 0 bases and the J gene end by 0 bases; junction bases not matched to a gene: 3. The chain's CDR3 is CASSLGTSGYSYEQYF. CDR3 nucleotides: TGTGCCAGCAGCTTGGGGACTAGCGGATACTCCTACGAGCAGTACTTC.

This chain connects TRBV19 to TRBJ2-7, with D perhaps matching TRBD1 or TRBD2 (6 bases each). The CDR3 loop spans 15 amino acids. Germline V gene sequence: CDR1 LNHDA, CDR2 SQIVND (reference sequence). Between the trimmed V and J ends, which lost 3 bases and 0 bases, there was a span of 12 bases. The CDR3 spells CASSMVGGHSYEQYF. The CDR3 nucleotides are TGTGCCAGTAGTATGGTGGGGGGCCACTCCTACGAGCAGTACTTC.

The chain couples TRBV14 to TRBJ1-2; D possibly corresponds to TRBD1 (5 bases). The germline CDR1 and CDR2 sequences are SGHDN and FVKESK. This CDR3 comprises 15 residues. The V and J ends lost 0 bases and 5 bases respectively, with 13 bases between them. The DNA for the CDR3 is TGTGCCAGCAGCCAAGACCAGGGAAGTTTGTATGGCTACACCTTC. Residues: CASSQDQGSLYGYTF.

The chain links TRBV7-9 to TRBJ2-5, with 7 bases aligning to TRBD2. The CDR3 totals 15 residues. V lost 5 bases to trimming and J lost 5 bases; unmatched junction nucleotides: 11. Germline-derived CDR1 and CDR2 are SEHNR and FQNEAQ (reference sequence). CDR3 sequence reads: CASSPATSLSETQYF. The CDR3 bases are TGTGCCAGCAGCCCCGCGACTAGCCTGAGCGAGACCCAGTACTTC.

J is TRBJ2-6 and V is TRBV7-2, with D perhaps assigned TRBD1 or TRBD2 (5 bases each). CDR3 length: 15 amino acids. The V end lost 5 bases, the J end lost 0 bases, and 8 bases lay between the germline ends. Germline-derived CDR1 and CDR2 are SGHTA and FQGNSA. The CDR3 DNA reads TGTGCCAGCAGCAGGGACGGCTCTGGGGCCAACGTCCTGACTTTC. Protein: CASSRDGSGANVLTF.

The chain combines TRBV7-2 with TRBJ1-1; no clear D. This CDR3 spans 13 amino acids. Trimming pared 3 bases from V and 5 bases from J, leaving 10 bases between. Germline CDR1 is SGHTA and CDR2 is FQGNSA. CDR3 nucleotides: TGTGCCAGCAGCTTTGATGCAAAAACTGAAGCTTTCTTT. Translation: CASSFDAKTEAFF.

The CDR3 nucleotides read TGTGCCAGCAGCGTAGAGGGGTTCTCCTACGAGCAGTACTTC. This codes for CASSVEGFSYEQYF. V gene TRBV9 combines with J gene TRBJ2-7, with TRBD1 as a possible D gene (5 bases). The CDR3 contains 14 residues. The V and J ends lost 0 bases and 0 bases respectively, with 7 bases between them. Germline CDR1 and CDR2: SGDLS and YYNGEE.

This chain connects TRBV27 to TRBJ2-7; no clear D gene. Germline V gene lookup returns CDR1 MNHEY and CDR2 SMNVEV (reference sequence). The CDR3 is made up of 11 amino acids. V was trimmed by 6 bases and J by 3 bases, leaving 6 bases between them. This chain's CDR3 is CASRVGYEQYF. The CDR3 DNA reads TGTGCCAGCAGGGTGGGCTACGAGCAGTACTTC.

The CDR3 here is CASSKGDSTDTQYF. The CDR3 nucleotides are TGTGCCAGCAGCAAAGGGGACAGCACAGATACGCAGTATTTT. J is TRBJ2-3 and V is TRBV21-1. TRBV21-1 counts as a pseudogene. This CDR3 has 14 residues.